The clone carrying this TCR beta chain has only one observation. Its antigen is currently unknown. The data derive from a study of cytomegalovirus exposure and HLA in healthy donors. The PCR employed 60 Vbeta primers together with 13 Jbeta primers. TCRdb's table, derived via immunoSEQ multiplex PCR, lists solely in-frame clones and lacks some. Of about 150,000 clones in the sample, roughly three quarters are singletons; the top ten hold roughly 13%. CDR3 size: 15 residues. Germline CDR1 is SGHAT and CDR2 is FQNNGV. V was trimmed by 5 bases and J by 2 bases, leaving 12 bases between them. Study-level points and caveats: Later analysis indicated greater clonal expansion among HLA-associated TCR beta chains than among equally common other chains. In vitro experiments confirmed that a few CMV-associated chains were specific for CMV antigens. Using the classifier, cytomegalovirus status was reportedly diagnosed with high specificity and sensitivity.

Material: PBMCs. The chain links TRBV11-2 to TRBJ2-2, with D possibly being TRBD1 (6 bases). The sequence derives from a woman in her forties or fifties in good health and CMV-seropositive. Here the CDR3 DNA reads TGTGCCAGCAGCCCCTCAGGGGTCAACACCGGGGAGCTGTTTTTT. Translating gives CASSPSGVNTGELFF.